This T cell receptor beta chain was sequenced during a study of blood T cell repertoires in COVID-19. About the research overall: Samples of COVID-19 (acute and convalescent) were obtained from the United States, Italy and Spain.

V shed 1 base and J 4 bases; nucleotides not matched to a gene: 9. Germline V gene sequence: CDR1 SGHVS, CDR2 FQNEAQ. The CDR3 runs 17 residues. During active infection, Seattle patients enrolled and were then monitored through disease. TCRdb keeps only in-frame clones here, not all; method: immunoSEQ multiplex PCR. This repertoire shows 100,000 to 150,000 clones, roughly 92% found once; its top ten account for approximately 2%. The TCR was taken from a man aged 45-65 years with COVID-19, enrolled during active disease. The sample comprised peripheral blood. The chain joins TRBV7-8 to TRBJ2-5; 10 positions agree with TRBD1. The CDR3 DNA reads as TGTGCCAGCAGCTTAGGATCCGGGACAGGGGTACGAGAGACCCAGTACTTC. Its protein is CASSLGSGTGVRETQYF.